The 13 T cell receptor beta chains given below trace back to one sample, sequenced in a study of blood T cell repertoires in COVID-19. This table comes from immunoSEQ multiplex PCR, and its TCRdb copy is limited to in-frame clones, with some not included. The table lists fewer than 250,000 clones, around 82% of them singletons. The sequenced sample was peripheral blood. The source is a woman in her 40s with active or convalescent COVID-19.

The chain has TRBV10-3 and TRBJ2-6; D is uncertain. The CDR3 spans 13 residues. The V end was cut by 8 bases, the J end by 3 bases, with 8 bases between. Per the germline V gene, CDR1 is ENHRY and CDR2 is SYGVKD. DNA of the CDR3: TGTGCCATCGCTCTAGATGGGGCCAACGTCCTGACTTTC. This translates into CAIALDGANVLTF.

The chain has TRBV27 and TRBJ2-4; D remains unclear. The V and J ends lost 5 bases and 4 bases respectively, with 12 bases between them. The CDR3 loop spans 14 amino acids. CDR1 MNHEY and CDR2 SMNVEV come from the germline V gene (reference sequence). CDR3 protein: CASSQDDGKNIQYF. The CDR3 DNA is TGTGCCAGCAGTCAAGACGACGGGAAAAACATTCAGTACTTC.

The sample holds a few counts of this clone. The gene calls are TRBV7-3 and TRBJ1-1; the D is unclear. CDR1 and CDR2 from the germline V gene are SGHTA and FQGTGA. V was trimmed by 3 bases and J by 2 bases, leaving 10 bases between them. The CDR3 contains 14 residues. CDR3 bases: TGTGCCAGCAGCTTGGTGGCAGGTAACACTGAAGCTTTCTTT. Encoded protein: CASSLVAGNTEAFF.

The rearrangement links TRBV11-3 to TRBJ1-2; D gene ambiguous. Germline V gene sequence: CDR1 SGHNT, CDR2 YENEEA. The germline V and J ends were trimmed by 0 bases and 5 bases, with 10 bases remaining between them. The CDR3 is 14 amino acids. The CDR3 is CASSLDRQFYGYTF. The CDR3 DNA reads TGTGCCAGCAGCTTAGATCGACAATTTTATGGCTACACCTTC.

J is TRBJ2-3 and V is TRBV7-3; 9 positions match TRBD1. This CDR3 has 15 residues. CDR1 and CDR2 (germline): SGHTA, FQGTGA. V shed 7 bases, J shed 2 bases, and the junction held 7 bases outside the gene matches. As DNA, the CDR3 is TGTGCCAGCACCGAGACAGGGGGTGACACAGATACGCAGTATTTT. This encodes CASTETGGDTDTQYF.

The chain joins TRBV2 to TRBJ2-3; 11 bases map to TRBD2. From germline, CDR1 is SNHLY and CDR2 FYNNEI. The CDR3 is made up of 18 amino acids. V dropped 5 bases and J dropped 3; count of bases not matched to a gene: 13. As DNA, the CDR3 is TGTGCCAGCAGTTTTAGACTAGCGGGGTCAAGTGGGACAGATACGCAGTATTTT. This gives the protein CASSFRLAGSSGTDTQYF.

The rearrangement joins TRBV7-9 to TRBJ1-6; the D is unclear. V was trimmed by 3 bases and J by 9 bases, leaving 12 bases between them. This CDR3 is 14 amino acids long. Germline V gene sequence: CDR1 SEHNR, CDR2 FQNEAQ (reference sequence). The CDR3 region is CASSFGVGGSPLHF. For the CDR3, the DNA is TGTGCCAGCAGCTTCGGAGTCGGAGGTTCACCCCTCCACTTT. The full variable domain, with the rest looked up from reference TRBV7-9 and TRBJ1-6, is DTGVSQNPRHKITKRGQNVTFRCDPISEHNRLYWYRQTLGQGPEFLTYFQNEAQLEKSRLLSDRFSAERPKGSFSTLEIQRTEQGDSAMYLCASSFGVGGSPLHFGNGTRLTVT.

The genes are TRBV6-4 and TRBJ2-3; 7 positions agree with TRBD1. The CDR3 covers 14 residues. J gave up 4 bases and V 5 bases, and 6 bases lay outside the gene matches. CDR1 is MRHNA and CDR2 is SNTAGT in the germline V gene. CDR3 coding DNA: TGTGCCAGCAGTCCTTCGACAGGGTCAGATACGCAGTATTTT. Amino acid sequence: CASSPSTGSDTQYF.

The V and J genes are TRBV2 and TRBJ1-6; 7 bases agree with TRBD1. V lost 11 bases to trimming and J lost 7 bases; unmatched junction nucleotides: 8. From germline, CDR1 is SNHLY and CDR2 FYNNEI. There are 13 residues in the CDR3. The CDR3, as DNA: TGTGCCGGAATCTACAGGGGAAATTCACCCCTCCACTTT. Protein product: CAGIYRGNSPLHF. Full variable domain (rest looked up from reference TRBV2 and TRBJ1-6): EPEVTQTPSHQVTQMGQEVILRCVPISNHLYFYWYRQILGQKVEFLVSFYNNEISEKSEIFDDQFSVERPDGSNFTLKIRSTKLEDSAMYFCAGIYRGNSPLHFGNGTRLTVT.

This clone was seen a few times. The CDR3 region is CAISPDRGNTGELFF. The CDR3 DNA is TGTGCCATCAGCCCCGACAGGGGGAACACCGGGGAGCTGTTTTTT. The chain employs TRBV10-3 and TRBJ2-2; 8 positions agree with TRBD1. The trim removed 6 bases at V and 1 base at J, leaving 4 bases unmatched. CDR1 and CDR2 from the germline V gene are ENHRY and SYGVKD. This CDR3 region has 15 residues.

This chain links TRBV6-2 or TRBV6-3 with TRBJ2-5; 13 bases line up with TRBD2. V was clipped by 2 bases and J by 10 bases; unmatched bases: 7. The germline CDR1 and CDR2 sequences are MNHEY and SVGEGT. The CDR3 extends over 15 amino acids. The CDR3 DNA is TGTGCCAGCAGTTACATTACTAGCGGGGGGGCCCTCCAGTACTTC. Amino acids: CASSYITSGGALQYF.

The chain uses TRBV27 and TRBJ1-2, with D perhaps matching TRBD1 (5 bases). This CDR3 region has 14 residues. The germline V gene has CDR1 MNHEY and CDR2 SMNVEV (reference sequence). V dropped 6 bases and J dropped 2 bases, with 13 bases sitting between them. The CDR3 protein is CASRTQTENYGYTF. The CDR3 nucleotides read TGTGCCAGCAGGACGCAGACAGAAAACTATGGCTACACCTTC.

V is TRBV18 and J is TRBJ2-5; unclear D gene. Per germline, CDR1 KGHSH and CDR2 LQKENI. This CDR3 has 13 residues. V gave up 0 bases and J gave up 3 bases, with 5 bases separating them. The CDR3 spells CASSPPSEETQYF. The CDR3 region has the DNA TGTGCCAGCTCACCACCATCGGAAGAGACCCAGTACTTC. The complete variable domain, with remaining parts taken from reference TRBV18 and TRBJ2-5, reads NAGVMQNPRHLVRRRGQEARLRCSPMKGHSHVYWYRQLPEEGLKFMVYLQKENIIDESGMPKERFSAEFPKEGPSILRIQQVVRGDSAAYFCASSPPSEETQYFGPGTRLLVL.